This T cell receptor beta chain was sequenced for a study of cytomegalovirus exposure and HLA in healthy donors. For the study at large: The Caucasian-associated ancestry cluster contained around four fifths of the 300 to 450 genotyped donors. Study-level points and caveats: Later findings reportedly placed an Asian-associated ancestry cluster below the approximately 620-donor mean for N-insertions. Researchers left out some V segments, among them TRBV6-2 and TRBV6-3, as indistinguishable.

When sampled, the donors appeared nominally healthy, though they likely had unrecorded immune exposures. V dropped 6 bases and J dropped 12 bases, with 18 bases sitting between them. From germline, CDR1 is MNHEY and CDR2 SVGAGI. This CDR3 spans 13 amino acids. A multiplex PCR was run with 60 Vbeta primers and 13 Jbeta primers. TCRdb's table, derived via immunoSEQ multiplex PCR, lists solely in-frame clones and lacks some. Among 200,000 or so clones listed, roughly four fifths were seen once. About this clone itself: Its target is not known.

Material: PBMCs. J is TRBJ2-4 and V is TRBV6-5; D is possibly TRBD1 (5 bases). The TCR was taken from a woman aged 45 to 65 in good health and CMV-seropositive. Written as DNA, the CDR3 is TGTGCCAGCAGCCCCACCGGTGTCGACAGTCAGTACTTC. This codes for CASSPTGVDSQYF.